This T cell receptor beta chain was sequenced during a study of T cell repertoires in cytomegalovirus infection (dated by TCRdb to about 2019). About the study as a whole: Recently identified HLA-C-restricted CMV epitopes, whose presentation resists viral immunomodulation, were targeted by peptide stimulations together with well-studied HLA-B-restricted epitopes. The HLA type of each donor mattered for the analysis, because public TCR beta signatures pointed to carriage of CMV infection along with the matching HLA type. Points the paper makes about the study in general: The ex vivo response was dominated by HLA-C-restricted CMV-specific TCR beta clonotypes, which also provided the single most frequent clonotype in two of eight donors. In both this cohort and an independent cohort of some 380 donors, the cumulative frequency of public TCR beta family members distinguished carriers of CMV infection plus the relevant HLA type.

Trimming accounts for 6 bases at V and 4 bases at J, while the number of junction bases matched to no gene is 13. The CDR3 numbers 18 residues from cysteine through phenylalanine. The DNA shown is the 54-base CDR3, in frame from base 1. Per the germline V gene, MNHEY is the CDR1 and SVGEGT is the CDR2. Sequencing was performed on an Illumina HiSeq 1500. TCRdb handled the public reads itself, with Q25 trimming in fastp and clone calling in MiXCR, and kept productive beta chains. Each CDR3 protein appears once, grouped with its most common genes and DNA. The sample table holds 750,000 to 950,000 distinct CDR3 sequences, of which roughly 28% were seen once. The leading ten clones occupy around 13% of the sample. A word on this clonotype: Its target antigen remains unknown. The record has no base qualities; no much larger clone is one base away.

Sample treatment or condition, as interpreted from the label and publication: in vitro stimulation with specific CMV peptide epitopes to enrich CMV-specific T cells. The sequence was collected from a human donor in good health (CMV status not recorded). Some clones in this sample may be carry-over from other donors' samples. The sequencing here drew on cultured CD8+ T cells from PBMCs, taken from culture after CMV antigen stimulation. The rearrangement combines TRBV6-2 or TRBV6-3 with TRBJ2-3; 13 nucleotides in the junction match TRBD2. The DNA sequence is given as TGTGCCAGCAGCGGGACTAGCGGGGTTATCGCTCTTGCAGATACGCAGTATTTT. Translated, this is CASSGTSGVIALADTQYF.